This T cell receptor beta chain was sequenced in a study of beta chain features in type 1 diabetes. Study details: What patients shared with healthy donors was a similar profile of age, gender and cell yields.

Study-wide results and caveats: In all four CD4+ subsets, TCRB CDR3 length was significantly, moderately reduced in type 1 diabetes. Junctions at VDJ sites from type 1 diabetes patients had fewer insertions and more deletions.

Turning to this clone: Its antigen is undetermined.

All of the isolated RNA was reverse transcribed, so expressed TCRB transcripts were sequenced. There were 3 million to 4 million reads on average in the naive, central memory and regulatory T cell samples. Here immunoSEQ multiplex PCR was the method, and the copy in TCRdb shows in-frame clones only, minus some. The repertoire holds hundreds of thousands of clones, with 13% as singletons. This receptor was taken from a man aged 18 to 30 with type 1 diabetes. Sequences were obtained from naive CD4+ T cells from blood.

The CDR3 is CASSLQGGTPTDTQYF. The DNA for the CDR3 is TGTGCCAGCAGCCTCCAGGGGGGTACACCCACAGATACGCAGTATTTT. This chain joins TRBV7-3 and TRBJ2-3; possible D gene TRBD1, 7 bases. The length of the CDR3 is 16 residues. Germline values: CDR1 SGHTA, CDR2 FQGTGA. V was shortened by 5 bases and J by 2 bases, with 17 bases between the two germline ends.